A selection of T cell receptor beta chains follows, all from one sample in a study of T cell responses to AZD1222 COVID-19 vaccine. Data came from immunoSEQ multiplex PCR; TCRdb stores just in-frame clones and leaves some out. The sample gives around 150,000 clones, about nine tenths of which show up once; approximately 5.4% is in the top ten. Sequencing was performed on peripheral blood, taken on day 0 of AZD1222 vaccination. The receptors were gathered from an adult in good health. Both conserved end residues are part of each CDR3.

V: TRBV5-1
CDR3: CASRIQGSEKLFF

V: TRBV20-1
CDR3: CSASKGLNTEAFF

V: TRBV15
CDR3: CAPFGQGTQPQHF

V: TRBV10-3
CDR3: CAIRAVGDRVTGELFF

V: TRBV6-5
CDR3: CASTSGGINEQFF

V: TRBV28
CDR3: CASSLGTTYGYTF

V: TRBV7-8
CDR3: CASNFRFRGANTGELFF

V: TRBV9
CDR3: CASSTRTGGLYNEQFF

V: TRBV7-9
CDR3: CASSSLAGEGEYEQYF

V: TRBV7-9
CDR3: CASSLGVVGYGYTF

V: TRBV28
CDR3: CASTLLLAGGLNEQFF

V: TRBV10-1
CDR3: CAITFSGANTGELFF

V: TRBV27
CDR3: CASSLNPSRNTEAFF

V: TRBV29-1
CDR3: CSAAGTGDYEQYF

V: TRBV6-1
CDR3: CASSETGSVDEQYF

V: TRBV10-2
CDR3: CASSESGGEGQPQHF

V: TRBV28
CDR3: CASSPDRGPSYEQYF

V: TRBV9
CDR3: CASSPAREALQGLEQYF

V: TRBV7-2
CDR3: CASSLVGPASTEAFF

V: TRBV29-1
CDR3: CSVASRDIYGYTF

V: TRBV6-6
CDR3: CASRRSGQGITGELFF

V: TRBV3-1/TRBV3-2
CDR3: CASSQDWTRETQYF

V: TRBV5-4
CDR3: CASSLGGGNTEAFF

V: TRBV10-3
CDR3: CAISEPVAGGTDTQYF

V: TRBV7-2
CDR3: CASSLTRVAGQETQYF

V: TRBV21-1
CDR3: CASSHRWGKAAGNTIYF

V: TRBV30
CDR3: CACPRTGENTIYF

V: TRBV28
CDR3: CASARDITYEQYF

V: TRBV28
CDR3: CASSSHRDFNTEAFF

V: TRBV19
CDR3: CASSSGTSGRGYEQYF

V: TRBV5-5
CDR3: CASSLRDTEAFF

V: TRBV24-1
CDR3: CATSDSRTGGNTEAFF

V: TRBV7-9
CDR3: CASSQVTRQETQYF

V: TRBV11-2
CDR3: CASSLHAGGGVYEQYF

V: TRBV24-1
CDR3: CATSDPIYNEQFF

V: TRBV5-5
CDR3: CASSLVYSGTDTQYF

V: TRBV6-1
CDR3: CASSETTTYSNYGYTF

V: TRBV28
CDR3: CASRAVDIHYGYTF

V: TRBV28
CDR3: CASSLWDRENYGYTF

V: TRBV10-3
CDR3: CAISESRSNYGYTF

V: TRBV2
CDR3: CASSSTQGRGNTIYF